Listed here is a single T cell receptor beta chain. This sample was included in a study of blood T cell repertoires in COVID-19. At the level of the study: Acute-phase and convalescent COVID-19 samples originated in the United States, Italy and Spain. T cells, B-cell-depleted T cells, or PBMCs provided the cDNA or gDNA that served as material.

Original data processing: It was from reference gene primer amplification that nucleated cell counts were estimated. Measured with immunoSEQ multiplex PCR; TCRdb has only the in-frame clones, and not every one. V and J calls and clone size are those listed in that table; D and trimming were worked out from the DNA. Of around 50,000 clones in the sample, approximately 88% were seen once. CDR1 is SQVTM, CDR2 ANQGSEA, per germline. Trimming took 4 bases from V and 2 from J, leaving 9 bases between them. The CDR3 contains 12 residues. The chain joins TRBV29-1 to TRBJ2-7, with D unclear. This clonotype originated in a human donor in a cohort sampled during active COVID-19. Material for sequencing was peripheral blood. The CDR3 region has the DNA TGCAGCGTTGTTGAGTTACCCTACGAGCAGTACTTC. The encoded protein is CSVVELPYEQYF.